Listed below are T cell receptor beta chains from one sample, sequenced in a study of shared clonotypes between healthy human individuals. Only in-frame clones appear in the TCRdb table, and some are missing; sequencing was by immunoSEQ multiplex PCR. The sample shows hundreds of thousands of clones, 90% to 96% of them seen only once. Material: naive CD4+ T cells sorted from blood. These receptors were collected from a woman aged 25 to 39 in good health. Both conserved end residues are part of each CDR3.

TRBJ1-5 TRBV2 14 CASNQDRDNQPQHF
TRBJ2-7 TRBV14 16 CASSRRGTGVSYEQYF
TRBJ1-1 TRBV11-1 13 CASTFPSNTEAFF
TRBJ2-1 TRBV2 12 CASRKAGGEQFF
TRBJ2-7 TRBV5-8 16 CASSLGRRVGDYEQYF
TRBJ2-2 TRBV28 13 CASRGGNTGELFF
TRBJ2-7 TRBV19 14 CASSITQGPYEQYF
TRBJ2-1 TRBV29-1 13 CSARTSVYNEQFF
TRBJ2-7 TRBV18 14 CASSPRDSTYEQYF
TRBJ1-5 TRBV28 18 CASSFDRGSKVRNQPQHF
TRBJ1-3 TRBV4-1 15 CASSQVTPIGNTIYF
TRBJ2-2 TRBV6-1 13 CASSEVGIGELFF
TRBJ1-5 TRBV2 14 CASSRTSRGQPQHF